The 23 T cell receptor beta chains below come from one sample, sequenced in a study of blood T cell repertoires in COVID-19. The table came from immunoSEQ multiplex PCR; TCRdb's copy has only in-frame clones and leaves some out. The repertoire holds more than 250,000 clones, with almost 90% as singletons. The sample consisted of PBMCs or T cells enriched from blood (not recorded which). The receptors come from a woman between 18 and 29 years old with acute COVID-19.

This sequence joins TRBV12-3 or TRBV12-4 and TRBJ1-5; D not certain. V was clipped by 8 bases and J by 5 bases, with 13 bases between them. The CDR3 has 13 amino acids. CDR3 protein: CASGHGDYQPQHF. CDR3 DNA: TGTGCCAGCGGCCACGGGGATTATCAGCCCCAGCATTTT.

The chain links TRBV9 to TRBJ2-1; 11 nucleotides align to TRBD2. The germline V gene encodes CDR1 SGDLS and CDR2 YYNGEE. This CDR3 spans 16 amino acids. Unmatched junction bases numbered 11, after V lost 2 bases and J lost 10 bases. CDR3 sequence: CASSVPVAGGGEEQFF. The CDR3 nucleotides are TGTGCCAGCAGCGTTCCGGTAGCGGGAGGGGGCGAGGAGCAGTTCTTC.

The chain has TRBV7-6 and TRBJ2-7; TRBD2 agrees at 9 bases. With V trimmed by 1 base and J by 0 bases, 10 bases remained unmatched. CDR3 length: 18 amino acids. Germline V gene data show CDR1 as SGHVS and CDR2 as FNYEAQ. CDR3 in DNA: TGTGCCAGCAGCTTAGATAGTCTAGCGGGACGTAGCTCCTACGAGCAGTACTTC. Translated: CASSLDSLAGRSSYEQYF.

This clone was seen once. This chain joins TRBV6-5 and TRBJ2-7; 8 nucleotides align to TRBD1. From germline, CDR1 is MNHEY and CDR2 SVGAGI. The CDR3 consists of 12 residues. V shed 8 bases, J shed 7 bases, and the junction held 7 bases outside the gene matches. Written as DNA, the CDR3 is TGTGCCAGCGGAAGGACAGGGAGGGAGCAGTACTTC. Its protein product is CASGRTGREQYF.

The table lists this clone with a few counts. J is TRBJ1-5 and V is TRBV5-4; D gene ambiguous. V was trimmed by 0 bases and J by 5 bases, leaving 12 bases between them. CDR3 length equals 15 residues. Looked up from germline, CDR1 is SGHNT and CDR2 is YYREEE (reference sequence). The DNA for the CDR3 is TGTGCCAGCAGCTTGGGTGCAGGTACAGATCAGCCCCAGCATTTT. This gives the protein CASSLGAGTDQPQHF.

The chain joins TRBV28 to TRBJ2-7; D is unclear. V lost 5 bases to trimming and J lost 4 bases, with 12 bases between them. CDR1 MDHEN and CDR2 SYDVKM come from the germline V gene. The CDR3 sequence is 13 residues long. The CDR3 region is CASSPPGRYEQYF. The DNA of the CDR3 is TGTGCCAGCAGTCCCCCTGGGCGTTACGAGCAGTACTTC.

Only one count was recorded for this clone. This chain joins TRBV28 and TRBJ1-6; D may be TRBD1 (6 bases). CDR3 length: 14 residues. The germline V gene encodes CDR1 MDHEN and CDR2 SYDVKM. Trimming took 7 bases from V and 9 from J, leaving 16 bases between them. CDR3 loop: CASKTGGAGSPLHF. The CDR3 bases are TGTGCCAGCAAGACAGGTGGAGCTGGTTCACCCCTCCACTTT.

The gene calls are TRBV5-1 and TRBJ2-3, with 10 bases aligning to TRBD2. Unmatched junction bases numbered 7, after V lost 2 bases and J lost 4 bases. The CDR3 has 16 amino acids. CDR1 SGHRS and CDR2 YFSETQ come from the germline V gene. This CDR3 is CASSLLPSGSSDTQYF. The CDR3 DNA follows: TGCGCCAGCAGCTTACTGCCTAGCGGGAGCTCAGATACGCAGTATTTT.

In regard to this clone: Other nucleotide sequences in the sample specify the same CDR3. The genes are TRBV19 and TRBJ1-4, with D hard to call. Between the trimmed V and J ends, which lost 5 bases and 0 bases, there was a span of 10 bases. The germline V gene has CDR1 LNHDA and CDR2 SQIVND (reference sequence). The CDR3 contains 15 residues. The CDR3 sequence is CASSGTAATNEKLFF. The CDR3 DNA reads TGTGCCAGTAGTGGAACAGCGGCAACTAATGAAAAACTGTTTTTT.

The chain recombines TRBV11-1 with TRBJ2-3; 10 bases are a match to TRBD1. J was trimmed by 6 bases and V by 5 bases; bases with no gene match: 8. Germline values: CDR1 SGHAT, CDR2 FQDESV (reference sequence). CDR3 length: 15 residues. CDR3 nucleotide sequence: TGTGCCAGCAGCCCGGGACAGGGGTTCAGGGATACGCAGTATTTT. It is translated as CASSPGQGFRDTQYF.

The chain combines TRBV7-9 with TRBJ2-7; 9 bases agree with TRBD2. There are 16 residues in the CDR3. Per the germline V gene, CDR1 is SEHNR and CDR2 is FQNEAQ (reference sequence). With V trimmed by 0 bases and J by 4 bases, 7 bases remained unmatched. The CDR3 region is CASSLAQRGDGYEQYF. The CDR3 nucleotides read TGTGCCAGCAGCTTAGCACAGCGGGGGGACGGGTACGAGCAGTACTTC.

This chain links TRBV2 with TRBJ2-5; D may be TRBD1 (5 bases). The V end lost 10 bases, the J end lost 5 bases, and 20 bases lay between the germline ends. The CDR3 totals 14 residues. CDR1 and CDR2 (germline): SNHLY, FYNNEI. CDR3 region: CATSSQGALETQYF. CDR3 DNA: TGTGCCACCTCGTCCCAGGGTGCGTTGGAGACCCAGTACTTC. Based on the CDR3 plus reference TRBV2 and TRBJ2-5, the full variable domain is EPEVTQTPSHQVTQMGQEVILRCVPISNHLYFYWYRQILGQKVEFLVSFYNNEISEKSEIFDDQFSVERPDGSNFTLKIRSTKLEDSAMYFCATSSQGALETQYFGPGTRLLVL.

The chain has TRBV7-9 and TRBJ2-7; 9 nucleotides agree with TRBD1. The CDR3 contains 16 residues. CDR1 and CDR2 (germline): SEHNR, FQNEAQ (reference sequence). V lost 0 bases and J lost 5; bases outside the gene matches: 8. The CDR3 is CASSLAVGQGSNEQYF. For the CDR3, the DNA is TGTGCCAGCAGCTTAGCGGTTGGACAGGGGAGTAACGAGCAGTACTTC.

The chain employs TRBV5-5 and TRBJ1-5; a possible D gene is TRBD1 (5 bases). From germline, CDR1 is SGHKS and CDR2 YYEKEE (reference sequence). The CDR3 totals 14 residues. V lost 5 bases and J lost 3, with 12 bases in between. CDR3 loop: CASRSTGNNQPQHF. CDR3 sequence (DNA): TGTGCCAGCAGGAGTACAGGCAACAATCAGCCCCAGCATTTT. Using reference TRBV5-5 and TRBJ1-5 for the parts outside the CDR3, the full variable domain is DAGVTQSPTHLIKTRGQQVTLRCSPISGHKSVSWYQQVLGQGPQFIFQYYEKEERGRGNFPDRFSARQFPNYSSELNVNALLLGDSALYLCASRSTGNNQPQHFGDGTRLSIL.

The V and J genes are TRBV27 and TRBJ1-3, with TRBD1 as a possible D gene (5 bases). Germline CDR1 is MNHEY and CDR2 is SMNVEV (reference sequence). V lost 6 bases, J lost 3 bases, and 12 bases lay in between. The CDR3 has 14 amino acids. In nucleotides, the CDR3 is TGTGCCAGCAGCCTCGGGACTAATGGAAACACCATATATTTT. As protein: CASSLGTNGNTIYF.

The J gene is TRBJ2-7, the V gene TRBV7-3; TRBD2 matches at 9 bases. The germline V gene has CDR1 SGHTA and CDR2 FQGTGA. This CDR3 has 15 amino acids. J was trimmed by 3 bases and V by 5 bases; bases with no gene match: 8. This CDR3 is CASSPTSGPFYEQYF. The CDR3 bases are TGTGCCAGCAGCCCCACTAGCGGGCCCTTCTACGAGCAGTACTTC.

This clone has only one observation. The gene calls are TRBV5-4 and TRBJ2-1; 8 nucleotides match TRBD2. J was trimmed by 7 bases and V by 0 bases; bases with no gene match: 6. The CDR3 sequence is 15 residues long. Germline lookup yields CDR1 SGHNT and CDR2 YYREEE (reference sequence). The CDR3 DNA reads TGTGCCAGCAGCTTGGTGTTAGCGGGGATAAATGAGCAGTTCTTC. Its protein is CASSLVLAGINEQFF.

This clone was counted once. This chain connects TRBV7-9 to TRBJ1-1; maybe TRBD1 (6 bases). The CDR3 totals 15 residues. CDR1 and CDR2 (germline): SEHNR, FQNEAQ (reference sequence). Trimming took 1 base from V and 7 from J, leaving 16 bases between them. CDR3 sequence (DNA): TGTGCCAGCAGCTTAGTTTCGGGGGGCGTGAATGAAGCTTTCTTT. Protein sequence: CASSLVSGGVNEAFF.

The chain links TRBV23-1 to TRBJ2-4; 12 nucleotides match TRBD1. TRBV23-1 is an ORF; its function is uncertain. The V and J ends lost 3 bases and 2 bases, in that order; junction bases with no gene match: 8. The CDR3 is 18 residues long. DNA for the CDR3: TGCGCCAGCAGTCACTACGGGACAGGGGGCGACCCCAAAAACATTCAGTACTTC. It codes for CASSHYGTGGDPKNIQYF.

V is TRBV29-1 and J is TRBJ1-1; no reliable D call. V gave up 3 bases and J gave up 8 bases, with 10 bases separating them. The CDR3 spans 11 residues. Germline lookup yields CDR1 SQVTM and CDR2 ANQGSEA. The CDR3 protein is CSVESGLEAFF. The DNA for the CDR3 is TGCAGCGTTGAGTCGGGTTTGGAAGCTTTCTTT.

V is TRBV12-3 or TRBV12-4 and J is TRBJ1-1, with 7 nucleotides matching TRBD1. CDR3 size: 11 residues. V lost 5 bases, J lost 10 bases, and 4 bases stayed unmatched. The CDR3 spells CASSNRGSAFF. DNA of the CDR3: TGTGCCAGCAGTAACAGGGGATCAGCTTTCTTT.

The chain links TRBV7-2 to TRBJ1-3; D is undetermined. Germline CDR1 is SGHTA and CDR2 is FQGNSA. Trimming cost V 5 bases and J 1 base, with 6 bases left between them. This CDR3 comprises 13 residues. CDR3 region: CASSTLSGNTIYF. For the CDR3, the DNA is TGTGCCAGCAGCACATTGTCTGGAAACACCATATATTTT.

The V call is TRBV5-3, the J call TRBJ2-1; 7 positions agree with TRBD2. TRBV5-3 is recorded as an ORF, its role being uncertain. The trim removed 5 bases at V and 5 bases at J, leaving 10 bases unmatched. The CDR3 spans 15 residues. The CDR3 nucleotides are TGTGCCAGAAGTTCACTAGCGATCATGCACAATGAGCAGTTCTTC. Translated, it gives CARSSLAIMHNEQFF.